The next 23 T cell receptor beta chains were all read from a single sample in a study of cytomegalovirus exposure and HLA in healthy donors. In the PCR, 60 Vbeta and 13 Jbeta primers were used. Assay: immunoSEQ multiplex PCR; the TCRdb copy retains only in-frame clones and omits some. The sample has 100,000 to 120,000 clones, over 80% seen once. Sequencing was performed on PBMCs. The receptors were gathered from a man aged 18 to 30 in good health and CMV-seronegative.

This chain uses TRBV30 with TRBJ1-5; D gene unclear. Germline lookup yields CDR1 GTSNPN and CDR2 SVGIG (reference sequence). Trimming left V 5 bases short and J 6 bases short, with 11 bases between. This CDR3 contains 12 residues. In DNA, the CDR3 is TGTGCCTGGGGCTACGGGGTTCAGCCCCAGCATTTT. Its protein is CAWGYGVQPQHF.

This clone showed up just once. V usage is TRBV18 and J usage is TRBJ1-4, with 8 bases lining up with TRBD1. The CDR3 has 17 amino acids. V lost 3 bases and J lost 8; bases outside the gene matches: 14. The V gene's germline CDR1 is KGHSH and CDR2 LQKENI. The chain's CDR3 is CASSPERGQGRGEKLFF. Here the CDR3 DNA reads TGTGCCAGCTCACCGGAACGAGGACAGGGCAGGGGGGAAAAACTGTTTTTT.

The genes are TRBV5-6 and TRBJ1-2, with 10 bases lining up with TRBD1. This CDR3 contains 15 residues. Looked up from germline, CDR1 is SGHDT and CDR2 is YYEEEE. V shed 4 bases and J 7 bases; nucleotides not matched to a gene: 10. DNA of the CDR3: TGTGCCAGCAGCCAACGGCCCGGACAGGGGGTTGGCTACACCTTC. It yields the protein CASSQRPGQGVGYTF.

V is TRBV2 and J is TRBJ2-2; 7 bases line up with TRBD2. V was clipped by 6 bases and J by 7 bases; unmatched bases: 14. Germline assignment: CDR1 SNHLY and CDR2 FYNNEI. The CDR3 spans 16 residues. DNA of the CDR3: TGTGCCAGCAGGTCGGAAGGGGCGGGAGTTCTCGGGGAGCTGTTTTTT. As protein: CASRSEGAGVLGELFF.

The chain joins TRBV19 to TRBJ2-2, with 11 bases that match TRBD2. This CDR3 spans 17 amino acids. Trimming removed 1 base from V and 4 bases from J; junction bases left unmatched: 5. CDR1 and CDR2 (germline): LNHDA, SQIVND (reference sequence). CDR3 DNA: TGTGCCAGTAGTATAGGGAGACTAGCGGGAACCACCGGGGAGCTGTTTTTT. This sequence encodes CASSIGRLAGTTGELFF.

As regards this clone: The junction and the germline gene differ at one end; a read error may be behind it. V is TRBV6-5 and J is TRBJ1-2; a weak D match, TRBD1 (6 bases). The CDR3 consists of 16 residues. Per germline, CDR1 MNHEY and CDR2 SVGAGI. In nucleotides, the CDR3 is TGTGCCAGCAGTTACTCATCAACCGGGACACTCTTAGGCCCGTGGTTC. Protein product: CASSYSSTGTLLGPWF.

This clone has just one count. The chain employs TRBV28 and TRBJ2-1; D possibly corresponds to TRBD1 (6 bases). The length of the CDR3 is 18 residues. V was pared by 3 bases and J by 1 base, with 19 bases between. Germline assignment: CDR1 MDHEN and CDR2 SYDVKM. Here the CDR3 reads CASSFSTWQGPSYNEQFF. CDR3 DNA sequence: TGTGCCAGCAGTTTTTCGACTTGGCAGGGGCCGTCCTACAATGAGCAGTTCTTC.

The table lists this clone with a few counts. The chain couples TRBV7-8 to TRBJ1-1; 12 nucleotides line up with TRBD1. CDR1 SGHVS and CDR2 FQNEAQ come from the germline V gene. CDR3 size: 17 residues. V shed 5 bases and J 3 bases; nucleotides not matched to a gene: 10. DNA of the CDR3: TGTGCCAGCAGCCACTGGGGACAGGGGGCGCGTGACACTGAAGCTTTCTTT. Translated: CASSHWGQGARDTEAFF. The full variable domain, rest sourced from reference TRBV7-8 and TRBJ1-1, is GAGVSQSPRYKVAKRGQDVALRCDPISGHVSLFWYQQALGQGPEFLTYFQNEAQLDKSGLPSDRFFAERPEGSVSTLKIQRTQQEDSAVYLCASSHWGQGARDTEAFFGQGTRLTVV.

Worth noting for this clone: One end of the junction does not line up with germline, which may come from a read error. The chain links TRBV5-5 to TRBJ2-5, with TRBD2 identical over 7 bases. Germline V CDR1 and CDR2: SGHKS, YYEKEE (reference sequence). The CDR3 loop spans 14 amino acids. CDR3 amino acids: CASSQGGGEETQYF. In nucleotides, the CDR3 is TGCGCCAGCAGCCAAGGTGGGGGGGAAGAGACCCAGTACTTC. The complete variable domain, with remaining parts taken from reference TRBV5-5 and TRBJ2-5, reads DAGVTQSPTHLIKTRGQQVTLRCSPISGHKSVSWYQQVLGQGPQFIFQYYEKEERGRGNFPDRFSARQFPNYSSELNVNALLLGDSALYLCASSQGGGEETQYFGPGTRLLVL.

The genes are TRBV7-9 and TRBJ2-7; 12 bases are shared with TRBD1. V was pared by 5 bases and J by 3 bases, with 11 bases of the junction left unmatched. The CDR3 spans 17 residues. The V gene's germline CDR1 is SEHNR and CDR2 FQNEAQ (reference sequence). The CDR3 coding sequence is TGTGCCAGCAGCAAGTGGGGGGACAGGGGGCCGGACTACGAGCAGTACTTC. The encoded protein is CASSKWGDRGPDYEQYF.

The CDR3 reads CASSLPAGTGGEQFF. The CDR3 DNA reads TGTGCCAGCAGCCTCCCAGCGGGGACGGGCGGTGAGCAGTTCTTC. This sequence joins TRBV5-4 and TRBJ2-1, with 7 bases aligning to TRBD2. CDR3 size: 15 residues. Germline V lookup: CDR1 SGHNT, CDR2 YYREEE (reference sequence). V shed 4 bases and J 9 bases; nucleotides not matched to a gene: 13.

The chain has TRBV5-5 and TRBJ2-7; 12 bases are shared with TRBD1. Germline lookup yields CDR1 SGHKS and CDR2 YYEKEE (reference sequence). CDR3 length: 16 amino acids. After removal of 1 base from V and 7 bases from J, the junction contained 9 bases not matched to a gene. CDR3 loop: CASSLQKGQGAEEQYF. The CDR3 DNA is TGTGCCAGCAGCTTGCAAAAGGGACAGGGGGCAGAAGAGCAGTACTTC.

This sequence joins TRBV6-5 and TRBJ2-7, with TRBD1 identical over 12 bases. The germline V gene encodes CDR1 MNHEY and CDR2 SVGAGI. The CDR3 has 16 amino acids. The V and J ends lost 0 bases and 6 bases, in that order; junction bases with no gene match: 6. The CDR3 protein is CASSYSDGTGGSEQYF. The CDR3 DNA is TGTGCCAGCAGTTACTCGGACGGGACAGGGGGCTCCGAGCAGTACTTC.

The CDR3 DNA sequence: TGTGCCAGCAGCCGAGGTTTTGTGAACACTGAAGCTTTCTTT. This translates into CASSRGFVNTEAFF. This rearrangement joins TRBV11-2 to TRBJ1-1; D not certain. In germline, CDR1 is SGHAT, CDR2 FQNNGV. Trimming took off 5 bases at V and 0 bases at J, with 10 bases between the two ends. This CDR3 comprises 14 residues.

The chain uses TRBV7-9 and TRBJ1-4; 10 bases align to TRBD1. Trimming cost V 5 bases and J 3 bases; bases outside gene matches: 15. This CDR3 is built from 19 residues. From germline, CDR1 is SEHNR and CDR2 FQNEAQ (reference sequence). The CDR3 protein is CASSPPRGDRGLSNEKLFF. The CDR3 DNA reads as TGTGCCAGCAGCCCCCCGCGAGGCGACAGGGGGCTCTCTAATGAAAAACTGTTTTTT.

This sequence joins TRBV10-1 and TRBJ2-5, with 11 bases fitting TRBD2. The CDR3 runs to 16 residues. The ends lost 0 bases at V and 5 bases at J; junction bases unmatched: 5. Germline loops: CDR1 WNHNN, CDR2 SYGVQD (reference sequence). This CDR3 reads CASSESTSGIWETQYF. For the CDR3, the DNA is TGCGCCAGCAGTGAGTCGACTAGCGGGATTTGGGAGACCCAGTACTTC.

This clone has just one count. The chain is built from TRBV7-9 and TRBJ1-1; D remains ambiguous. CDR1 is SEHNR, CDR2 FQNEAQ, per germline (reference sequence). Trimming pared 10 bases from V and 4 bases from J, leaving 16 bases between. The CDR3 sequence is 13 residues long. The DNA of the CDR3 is TGTGCCACTTCCGAACGTGCGTCCACTGAAGCTTTCTTT. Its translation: CATSERASTEAFF. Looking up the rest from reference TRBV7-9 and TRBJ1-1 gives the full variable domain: DTGVSQNPRHKITKRGQNVTFRCDPISEHNRLYWYRQTLGQGPEFLTYFQNEAQLEKSRLLSDRFSAERPKGSFSTLEIQRTEQGDSAMYLCATSERASTEAFFGQGTRLTVV.

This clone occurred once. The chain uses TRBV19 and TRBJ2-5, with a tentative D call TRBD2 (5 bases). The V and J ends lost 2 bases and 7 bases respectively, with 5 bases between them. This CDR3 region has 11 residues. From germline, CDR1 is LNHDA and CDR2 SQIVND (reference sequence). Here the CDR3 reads CASSISGTQYF. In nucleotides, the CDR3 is TGTGCCAGTAGTATAAGCGGGACCCAGTACTTC.

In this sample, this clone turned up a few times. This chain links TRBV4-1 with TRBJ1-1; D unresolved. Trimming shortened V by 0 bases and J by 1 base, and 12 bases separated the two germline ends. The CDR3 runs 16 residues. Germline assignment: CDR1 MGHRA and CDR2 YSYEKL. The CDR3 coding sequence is TGCGCCAGCAGCCAAGAACGTCGAACAGCGAACACTGAAGCTTTCTTT. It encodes CASSQERRTANTEAFF.

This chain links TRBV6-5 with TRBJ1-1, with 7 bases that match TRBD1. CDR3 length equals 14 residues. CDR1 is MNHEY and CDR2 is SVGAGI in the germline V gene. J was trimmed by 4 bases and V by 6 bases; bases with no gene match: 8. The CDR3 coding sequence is TGTGCCAGCAGCACGGGGACAGAGAGCACTGAAGCTTTCTTT. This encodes CASSTGTESTEAFF.

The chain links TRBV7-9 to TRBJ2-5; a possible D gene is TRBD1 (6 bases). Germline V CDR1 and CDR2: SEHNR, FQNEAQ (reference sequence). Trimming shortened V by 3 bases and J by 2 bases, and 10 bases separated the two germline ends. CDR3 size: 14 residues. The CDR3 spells CASSFDRSQETQYF. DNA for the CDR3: TGTGCCAGCAGCTTTGACAGGAGTCAAGAGACCCAGTACTTC.

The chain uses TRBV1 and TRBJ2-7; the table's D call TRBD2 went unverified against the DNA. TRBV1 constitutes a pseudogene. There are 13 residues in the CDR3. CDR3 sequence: CTSSLRTSNEQYF. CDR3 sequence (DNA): TGCACCAGCAGCCTCCGGACTAGCAACGAGCAGTACTTC.

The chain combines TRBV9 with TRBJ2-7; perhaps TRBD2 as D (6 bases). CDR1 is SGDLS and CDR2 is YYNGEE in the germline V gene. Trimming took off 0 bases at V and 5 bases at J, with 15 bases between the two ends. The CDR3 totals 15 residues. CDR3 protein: CASSVGGGIVNEQYF. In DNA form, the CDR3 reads TGTGCCAGCAGCGTAGGGGGAGGAATCGTCAACGAGCAGTACTTC.